This T cell receptor beta chain was identified in a study of cytomegalovirus exposure and HLA in healthy donors. V lost 3 bases to trimming and J lost 8 bases; unmatched junction nucleotides: 8. The CDR3 consists of 14 residues. Germline V gene sequence: CDR1 SGHNT, CDR2 YYREEE (reference sequence). About this clone itself: The antigen remains unidentified.

General study findings and limits: Cytomegalovirus status was reportedly diagnosed by the classifier with high sensitivity and specificity.

This PCR relied on a set of 60 Vbeta primers and 13 Jbeta primers. Sequencing was performed with immunoSEQ multiplex PCR; in TCRdb, only in-frame clones are kept and a portion is missing. Here the sample table reports about 96,000 clones. Sequenced: PBMCs. The sequence derives from a woman younger than 45 in good health and CMV-seronegative. The chain carries TRBV5-4 and TRBJ1-2, with 9 bases identical to TRBD1. CDR3 DNA sequence: TGTGCCAGCAGCTGGGGACAGGGAGGGGTAGGCTACACCTTC. Its translation: CASSWGQGGVGYTF.